This T cell receptor beta chain was captured by sequencing in a study of blood T cell repertoires in COVID-19. At the level of the study: Material from acute and convalescent COVID-19 was sourced from the United States, Italy and Spain. From T cells, B-cell-depleted T cells, or PBMCs came the material, which was cDNA or gDNA.

From germline, CDR1 is LGHDT and CDR2 YNNKEL (reference sequence). The length of the CDR3 is 17 residues. The V segment lost 4 bases and the J segment 4 bases; nucleotides outside the gene matches: 13. Enrolment of Seattle patients took place during active infection, and they were followed longitudinally. The protocol was immunoSEQ multiplex PCR, while the TCRdb copy is restricted to in-frame clones and leaves out a portion. The profile shows approximately 300,000 clones, about 90% of them singletons. The V gene is TRBV3-1 (or the pseudogene TRBV3-2), the J gene TRBJ1-2, with 9 positions matching TRBD1. This TCR was recovered from a woman in her 40s with COVID-19, enrolled during active disease. The sample comprised peripheral blood. The CDR3 bases are TGTGCCAGCAGCCTTGAAGGGACAGGGCGGCTAGGCTATGGCTACACCTTC. This sequence encodes CASSLEGTGRLGYGYTF.